Below, 22 T cell receptor beta chains from the same sample are listed, as sequenced in a study of regulatory T cells in long-lasting Graves disease. Time point indicated: newly diagnosed GD, antithyroid drugs for less than 3 months. Preparation of the TCR library used RNA extracted from PBMCs. Library construction for TCR beta used iRepertoire HTBI primers and Arm-PCR of CDR3 regions. TCRdb itself ran the multiplex PCR reads through MiXCR, one entry per CDR3 protein. The sample has roughly 560,000 distinct CDR3 sequences, 15% to 20% seen once. This same sample was also taken into another study, of T cells in Graves' hyperthyroidism and ophthalmopathy.

The material was peripheral blood mononuclear cells (PBMCs), obtained at new diagnosis, from a patient treated with antithyroid drugs. These receptors were obtained from a woman aged 35-65 years with Graves disease.

Remarks on this clonotype: A read error may be the cause here, since a much bigger clone is one base away. The chain combines TRBV5-1 with TRBJ2-3, with 8 bases identical to TRBD1. The germline CDR1 and CDR2 sequences are SGHRS and YFSETQ. The CDR3 extends over 16 amino acids. Trimming cost V 4 bases and J 4 bases; bases outside gene matches: 11. The CDR3 sequence: CASSALRGQEADTQYF. The CDR3 DNA reads as TGCGCCAGCAGCGCGCTTAGGGGACAGGAGGCAGATACGCAGTATTTT.

V and J are TRBV4-1 and TRBJ2-7; D is unclear. The ends were cut back, 3 bases at V and 5 bases at J, with 14 bases in the middle. Germline loops: CDR1 MGHRA, CDR2 YSYEKL. This CDR3 region has 14 residues. This chain's CDR3 is CASSQLGRGDEQYF. CDR3 nucleotide sequence: TGCGCCAGCAGCCAGCTAGGACGCGGCGACGAGCAGTACTTC.

Ten or more counts support this clonotype. The DNA of the CDR3 is TGTGCCAGCAGTGCCCCATACGAGCAGTACTTC. The encoded protein is CASSAPYEQYF. The chain links TRBV2 to TRBJ2-7; D gene unclear. The CDR3 spans 11 residues. Germline loops: CDR1 SNHLY, CDR2 FYNNEI. Trimming took 4 bases from V and 4 from J, leaving 5 bases between them.

The sample holds many counts of this clonotype. The J gene is TRBJ1-5, the V gene TRBV19; the D is unclear. The germline V gene encodes CDR1 LNHDA and CDR2 SQIVND (reference sequence). The CDR3 is made up of 13 amino acids. Trimming removed 4 bases from V and 7 bases from J, with 11 bases in between. The CDR3 spells CASSSAGGQPQHF. DNA for the CDR3: TGTGCCAGTAGTAGCGCAGGCGGACAGCCCCAGCATTTT. Combining the CDR3 with reference TRBV19 and TRBJ1-5 gives the whole variable domain DGGITQSPKYLFRKEGQNVTLSCEQNLNHDAMYWYRQDPGQGLRLIYYSQIVNDFQKGDIAEGYSVSREKKESFPLTVTSAQKNPTAFYLCASSSAGGQPQHFGDGTRLSIL.

The sample holds many counts of this clonotype. The chain recombines TRBV12-3 or TRBV12-4 with TRBJ2-7; 12 bases line up with TRBD2. J gave up 4 bases and V 6 bases, and 7 bases lay outside the gene matches. The CDR3 consists of 15 residues. CDR3: CASSHGLAGSYEQYF. In nucleotides, the CDR3 is TGTGCCAGCAGCCACGGACTAGCGGGGTCTTACGAGCAGTACTTC.

This clonotype has a handful of counts. The genes are TRBV11-2 and TRBJ1-3; a weak D match, TRBD1 (6 bases). Trimming pared 2 bases from V and 0 bases from J, leaving 17 bases between. Germline V CDR1 and CDR2: SGHAT, FQNNGV. This CDR3 has 18 residues. The CDR3 loop is CASSLFLDRSLSGNTIYF. CDR3 bases: TGTGCCAGCAGCTTATTTCTGGACAGATCCCTCTCTGGAAACACCATATATTTT.

The table lists this clonotype with many counts. V usage is TRBV7-9 and J usage is TRBJ2-7; D gene unclear. In germline, CDR1 is SEHNR, CDR2 FQNEAQ (reference sequence). Trimming stripped 2 bases from V and 1 base from J, with 9 bases between. This CDR3 contains 14 residues. The CDR3 DNA is TGTGCCAGCAGCTTAACAGACATATCCTACGAGCAGTACTTC. It specifies CASSLTDISYEQYF.

This clonotype has a count of ten or more. The rearrangement links TRBV25-1 to TRBJ1-1; D remains unclear. The V gene's germline CDR1 is MGHDK and CDR2 SYGVNS. The CDR3 loop spans 15 amino acids. The germline V and J ends were trimmed by 2 bases and 1 base, with 11 bases remaining between them. The CDR3: CASSELKGGNTEAFF. CDR3 DNA: TGTGCCAGCAGTGAACTTAAGGGAGGGAACACTGAAGCTTTCTTT.

Comment on this clonotype: Mismatch with germline at one junction end may stem from a read error. V and J are TRBV3-1 and TRBJ1-2; 8 bases fit TRBD1. This CDR3 is 15 amino acids long. Germline V gene lookup returns CDR1 LGHDT and CDR2 YNNKEL (reference sequence). The DNA of the CDR3 is TGTGCCAGCGGCCATGGGACAGGAGAGAACTATGGCTACACCTTC. It specifies CASGHGTGENYGYTF. The full variable domain, with the rest looked up from reference TRBV3-1 and TRBJ1-2, is DTAVSQTPKYLVTQMGNDKSIKCEQNLGHDTMYWYKQDSKKFLKIMFSYNNKELIINETVPNRFSPKSPDKAHLNLHINSLELGDSAVYFCASGHGTGENYGYTFGSGTRLTVV.

The rearrangement uses TRBV12-3 or TRBV12-4 and TRBJ2-5; 7 bases agree with TRBD1. The CDR3 covers 15 residues. The V segment lost 2 bases and the J segment 1 base; nucleotides outside the gene matches: 4. For the CDR3, the DNA is TGTGCCAGCAGTTTAATACAGGGGAGCCAAGAGACCCAGTACTTC. This gives the protein CASSLIQGSQETQYF.

This clonotype was counted between two and nine times. The chain combines TRBV6-1 with TRBJ1-2; D perhaps matches TRBD1 (5 bases). The CDR3 has 14 residues. Looked up from germline, CDR1 is MNHNS and CDR2 is SASEGT. V lost 7 bases to trimming and J lost 6 bases, with 18 bases between them. CDR3 nucleotide sequence: TGTGCCAGCATCCCCTCATGGGGGAACGATGGCTACACCTTC. It specifies CASIPSWGNDGYTF.

This clonotype was seen only a few times. The gene calls are TRBV3-1 and TRBJ1-5, with D possibly being TRBD1 (5 bases). Germline lookup yields CDR1 LGHDT and CDR2 YNNKEL (reference sequence). V lost 5 bases to trimming and J lost 6 bases, with 11 bases between them. This CDR3 has 13 residues. CDR3 amino acids: CASSWGEVQPQHF. The CDR3 nucleotides read TGTGCCAGCAGCTGGGGGGAGGTTCAGCCCCAGCATTTT.

In its sample, this clonotype was seen many times. The V call is TRBV20-1, the J call TRBJ1-1, with TRBD1 matching 7 bases. CDR3 size: 16 residues. In germline, CDR1 is DFQATT, CDR2 SNEGSKA (reference sequence). Trimming took 4 bases from V and 0 from J; bases not matched to a gene: 11. This CDR3 is CSANLVPGQLNTEAFF. The CDR3 nucleotides are TGCAGTGCTAACCTAGTACCGGGACAGCTGAACACTGAAGCTTTCTTT.

The genes are TRBV7-2 and TRBJ2-5; a possible D gene is TRBD2 (6 bases). The CDR3 extends over 15 amino acids. Germline V gives CDR1 SGHTA, CDR2 FQGNSA. V shed 6 bases and J shed 5 bases, with 19 bases lying between them. The CDR3 sequence: CASSVRGGDRETQYF. CDR3 DNA: TGTGCCAGCAGTGTCCGAGGCGGGGATAGGGAGACCCAGTACTTC.

V and J are TRBV11-2 and TRBJ1-4; weak D call: TRBD1 (6 bases). V lost 1 base and J 8 bases, leaving 14 bases between the germline ends. Germline-derived CDR1 and CDR2 are SGHAT and FQNNGV. This CDR3 region has 15 residues. The CDR3 here is CASSLGSLQGEKLFF. Written as DNA, the CDR3 is TGTGCCAGCAGCTTAGGGAGCCTCCAGGGGGAAAAACTGTTTTTT.

Concerning this clonotype itself: This may come from a read error, since a much larger clone is one base off. The chain joins TRBV9 to TRBJ1-1; unclear D gene. Germline V gene sequence: CDR1 SGDLS, CDR2 YYNGEE. The CDR3 is 18 residues long. V was clipped by 0 bases and J by 1 base, with 19 bases between them. This CDR3 reads CASSVGHEYPSKNTEAFF. DNA for the CDR3: TGTGCCAGCAGCGTAGGACATGAGTACCCTTCAAAGAACACTGAAGCTTTCTTT. Full variable domain (outside the CDR3, taken from reference TRBV9 and TRBJ1-1): DSGVTQTPKHLITATGQRVTLRCSPRSGDLSVYWYQQSLDQGLQFLIQYYNGEERAKGNILERFSAQQFPDLHSELNLSSLELGDSALYFCASSVGHEYPSKNTEAFFGQGTRLTVV.

This clonotype has more than one count but fewer than ten. The chain carries TRBV5-1 and TRBJ1-1; TRBD1 might be the D (6 bases). The V gene lost 1 base and the J gene lost 6 bases, with 10 bases spanning the gap. Looked up from germline, CDR1 is SGHRS and CDR2 is YFSETQ. This CDR3 comprises 13 residues. This chain's CDR3 is CASSLTGRPEAFF. The CDR3 DNA follows: TGCGCCAGCAGCTTGACAGGGCGGCCTGAAGCTTTCTTT.

V and J are TRBV27 and TRBJ2-5, with D perhaps TRBD2 (6 bases). Trimming took 3 bases from V and 5 from J, leaving 13 bases between them. Germline V gene data show CDR1 as MNHEY and CDR2 as SMNVEV (reference sequence). CDR3 length: 14 residues. The CDR3 nucleotides are TGTGCCAGCAGTTTGAACAGGAGGGTGGAGACCCAGTACTTC. The encoded protein is CASSLNRRVETQYF.

This clonotype was recorded at least ten times. The chain is built from TRBV12-3 or TRBV12-4 and TRBJ1-5; 7 positions match TRBD1. V lost 5 bases and J lost 1; bases outside the gene matches: 8. CDR3 length: 16 amino acids. In DNA, the CDR3 is TGTGCCAGCAGTCAACAGGGGACTGTAAGCAATCAGCCCCAGCATTTT. The encoded protein is CASSQQGTVSNQPQHF.

J is TRBJ2-7 and V is TRBV5-1, with D possibly being TRBD1 (6 bases). V dropped 4 bases and J dropped 6 bases, with 11 bases sitting between them. The CDR3 runs to 12 residues. Germline CDR1 and CDR2: SGHRS and YFSETQ. CDR3 bases: TGCGCCAGCAGCCCCAACAGGGCCGAGCAGTACTTC. It specifies CASSPNRAEQYF.

The genes are TRBV12-3 or TRBV12-4 and TRBJ2-7; D is unclear. CDR3 length: 14 residues. Trimming left V 6 bases short and J 3 bases short, with 15 bases between. CDR3 loop: CASSQDPGYYEQYF. CDR3 nucleotide sequence: TGTGCCAGCAGCCAAGATCCCGGATACTACGAGCAGTACTTC.

The chain joins TRBV10-3 to TRBJ2-2; a weak D match, TRBD2 (5 bases). Deletions cut 7 bases from V and 6 bases from J, with 9 bases between. The CDR3 runs to 12 residues. Germline loops: CDR1 ENHRY, CDR2 SYGVKD. CDR3 loop: CAIKEAAGELFF. The CDR3 nucleotides are TGTGCCATCAAGGAGGCGGCCGGGGAGCTGTTTTTT.